This is a list of T cell receptor beta chains from one sample in a study of pediatric ulcerative colitis. Method: immunoSEQ multiplex PCR; TCRdb's copy keeps in-frame clones and lacks some. The sample records more than 50,000 clones, around 87% being singletons. Sequencing used blood. The receptors come from a boy aged 5-17 years who was a control in a study of pediatric ulcerative colitis. Each CDR3 is given without its conserved first and last residue. The listing skips clone size in some rows; elsewhere it reads once, few, many or a size class.

V: TRBV6-4
J: TRBJ2-3
size: NA
length: 14
CDR3: ASSGGGADGRDTQY

V: TRBV6-5
J: TRBJ1-6
size: NA
length: 12
CDR3: ASRRAGVSSPLH

V: TRBV21-1
J: TRBJ2-7
size: NA
length: 11
CDR3: ASSSETSGSRN

V: TRBV5-4
J: TRBJ1-3
size: NA
length: 10
CDR3: AIGGTGNTIY

V: TRBV6-4
J: TRBJ1-2
size: once
length: 11
CDR3: ASSSTEIYGYT

V: TRBV6-4
J: TRBJ2-1
size: NA
length: 14
CDR3: ASSEDSGGPGNEQF

V: TRBV7-8
J: TRBJ2-7
size: NA
length: 12
CDR3: ASSWGQGTYEQY

V: TRBV19
J: TRBJ2-4
size: NA
length: 15
CDR3: ASSIWSSSLAKNIQY

V: TRBV9
J: TRBJ2-3
size: NA
length: 14
CDR3: ASSPRTGLLTDTQY

V: TRBV28
J: TRBJ2-7
size: NA
length: 13
CDR3: ASSPEKGMPYEQY

V: TRBV18
J: TRBJ2-1
size: NA
length: 13
CDR3: ASSPDRAGYNEQF

V: TRBV4-3
J: TRBJ2-2
size: NA
length: 13
CDR3: ASSRGTSHTGELF

V: TRBV29-1
J: TRBJ1-2
size: NA
length: 12
CDR3: SVESDRGNYGYT

V: TRBV28
J: TRBJ1-5
size: NA
length: 14
CDR3: ASSFRGRGRGQPQH

V: TRBV11-1
J: TRBJ1-1
size: NA
length: 10
CDR3: ASSLPRPEAF

V: TRBV7-6
J: TRBJ2-1
size: NA
length: 13
CDR3: ASRSLAGTYNEQF

V: TRBV6-5
J: TRBJ2-7
size: NA
length: 11
CDR3: ASSYGGLGEQY

V: TRBV11-2
J: TRBJ2-3
size: NA
length: 13
CDR3: ASSLSSGSTDTQY

V: TRBV9
J: TRBJ1-3
size: NA
length: 13
CDR3: ASSERPDSGNTIY

V: TRBV19
J: TRBJ2-1
size: NA
length: 13
CDR3: ASSVDRGSTREQF

V: TRBV19
J: TRBJ2-7
size: NA
length: 14
CDR3: ASSQRPGQGISEQY

V: TRBV6-6
J: TRBJ1-5
size: NA
length: 14
CDR3: ASRIGRGRGNQPQH

V: TRBV29-1
J: TRBJ2-7
size: NA
length: 12
CDR3: SGQATGETYEQY

V: TRBV5-5
J: TRBJ1-1
size: NA
length: 10
CDR3: ASSSSIRGAF

V: TRBV6-1
J: TRBJ1-1
size: NA
length: 12
CDR3: ASRGNGHLVEAF

V: TRBV27
J: NA
size: NA
length: 10
CDR3: ASSLTGLEQY

V: TRBV19
J: TRBJ1-1
size: NA
length: 16
CDR3: ASSPRDRFDLMNTEAF

V: TRBV4-1
J: TRBJ2-2
size: NA
length: 14
CDR3: ASSQGPGGNTGELF

V: TRBV4-2
J: TRBJ1-2
size: NA
length: 12
CDR3: ASSQEQVLYGYT

V: TRBV6-6
J: TRBJ2-5
size: NA
length: 13
CDR3: ASSPPSAFQETQY

V: TRBV6-1
J: TRBJ1-5
size: NA
length: 12
CDR3: ASSGAGDNQPQH

V: TRBV14
J: TRBJ2-3
size: NA
length: 16
CDR3: ASSQDRVAWGAPDTQY

V: TRBV9
J: TRBJ2-7
size: NA
length: 13
CDR3: ASSPQSAHSYEQY

V: TRBV27
J: TRBJ1-3
size: NA
length: 12
CDR3: ASRPTGGGNTIY

V: TRBV4-1
J: TRBJ1-2
size: NA
length: 14
CDR3: ARNREALITNYGYT

V: TRBV4-1
J: TRBJ2-1
size: NA
length: 15
CDR3: ASRQDLGRTRYNEQF

V: TRBV6-6
J: TRBJ1-4
size: NA
length: 13
CDR3: ASSFTGTVNEKLF

V: TRBV25-1
J: TRBJ2-1
size: NA
length: 14
CDR3: ASENPRAGKDSEQF